This T cell receptor (beta chain) was documented in a study of CD8 T cells in Susac syndrome. With random hexamers, reverse transcription was performed on roughly 0.45 to 1 ug of RNA. An immunoSEQ multiplex PCR amplified TCR beta CDR3 over 54 Vbeta and 13 Jbeta. TCRdb itself ran the immunoSEQ multiplex PCR reads through MiXCR, one entry per CDR3 protein. The table records about 130,000 distinct CDR3 sequences, roughly 94% of them present only once. The sequence was obtained from a human donor with Susac syndrome. Source material: CD8+ T cells from PBMCs.

CDR3 sequence reads: CASSLWTSGSGEQFF. In DNA, the CDR3 is TGTGCCAGCAGTTTATGGACTAGCGGGAGCGGCGAGCAGTTCTTC. V gene TRBV27 combines with J gene TRBJ2-1; the match to TRBD2 covers 13 bases. Germline V gene data show CDR1 as MNHEY and CDR2 as SMNVEV (reference sequence). The trim removed 1 base at V and 10 bases at J, leaving 4 bases unmatched. CDR3 size: 15 residues.